This TCR beta chain was sequenced for a study of vaccination effects on CD4 cells after COVID-19. A note on this clone: Its antigen is undetermined.

In germline, CDR1 is SGHDT, CDR2 YYEEEE. Trimming took off 1 base at V and 0 bases at J, with 9 bases between the two ends. The CDR3 extends over 15 amino acids. Profiled with immunoSEQ multiplex PCR; TCRdb holds only in-frame clones, not every one. Of roughly 42,000 clones listed, around three quarters are singletons. Ahead of sequencing, the ViraFEST assay grew antigen-specific CD4+ T cells using viral peptide pools. When about ten days of culture had elapsed, CD4+ T cells were isolated. In the vaccine recipients, nucleocapsid antibodies were negative and there was no prior SARS-CoV-2 infection. Days 3 and 7 were when half the medium was replaced with IL-2 medium.

The rearrangement joins TRBV5-6 to TRBJ2-3; D assignment may be TRBD1 or TRBD2 (5 bases each). The source is a human donor who received a COVID-19 vaccine. This specimen was CD4+ T cells from PBMCs cultured with HCoV-NL63 spike peptides, taken before COVID-19 vaccination. CDR3 protein: CASSLPGHSTDTQYF. CDR3 nucleotide sequence: TGTGCCAGCAGCTTGCCGGGGCACAGCACAGATACGCAGTATTTT.